This is a list of T cell receptor beta chains from one sample in a study of blood T cell repertoires in COVID-19. Repertoires were generated with immunoSEQ multiplex PCR, while TCRdb's copy carries only in-frame clones and drops some. The profile shows under 150,000 clones, around 82% of them singletons. Material for sequencing was PBMCs or T cells enriched from blood (not recorded which). The receptors were sampled from a man aged 35-49 years with acute COVID-19. Both conserved end residues are part of each CDR3. A D gene is named only where the DNA matches it firmly. Size is omitted from some rows. Given values are once, few, many or a class for expanded clones.

>TRBV7-2|TRBJ2-3|16|NA|NA
CASSLGEGVSTDTQYF
TGTGCCAGCAGCTTAGGGGAGGGGGTATCCACAGATACGCAGTATTTT
>TRBV28|TRBJ1-2|14|NA|NA
CASNTSPTGVGYTF
TGTGCCAGCAATACATCCCCCACGGGAGTCGGCTACACCTTC
>TRBV5-1|TRBJ2-7|16|NA|TRBD2
CASGSRGGSEVYEQYF
TGCGCCAGCGGGTCCCGCGGGGGGTCAGAAGTCTACGAGCAGTACTTC
>TRBV7-8|TRBJ2-5|15|NA|NA
CASSWGGPARETQYF
TGTGCCAGCAGCTGGGGGGGCCCCGCAAGGGAGACCCAGTACTTC
>TRBV30|TRBJ1-3|14|few|NA
CAWSVGTSGNTIYF
TGTGCCTGGAGTGTAGGGACTTCTGGAAACACCATATATTTT
>TRBV9|TRBJ2-7|16|few|TRBD2
CASSVGAGAETYEQYF
TGTGCCAGCAGCGTAGGGGCGGGAGCGGAGACCTACGAGCAGTACTTC
>TRBV6-2/TRBV6-3|TRBJ2-7|15|NA|TRBD2
CASSYTSGATYEQYF
TGTGCCAGCAGTTATACTAGCGGGGCTACCTACGAGCAGTACTTC
>TRBV19|TRBJ1-5|13|once|NA
CASSMNRDQPQHF
TGTGCCAGTAGTATGAACAGGGATCAGCCCCAGCATTTT
>TRBV19|TRBJ1-2|15|few|TRBD1
CASSMGTEANYGYTF
TGTGCCAGTAGTATGGGGACAGAGGCTAACTATGGCTACACCTTC
>TRBV19|TRBJ2-1|14|NA|NA
CASTGVRGDNEQFF
TGTGCCAGTACAGGGGTACGTGGGGACAATGAGCAGTTCTTC
>TRBV4-3|TRBJ1-1|15|NA|NA
CASSQEDRKNTEAFF
TGCGCCAGCAGCCAAGAGGACAGAAAAAACACTGAAGCTTTCTTT
>TRBV20-1|TRBJ2-7|15|NA|TRBD2
CSASGLAGSSYEQYF
TGCAGTGCTAGTGGCCTAGCGGGTAGCTCCTACGAGCAGTACTTC
>TRBV3-1/TRBV3-2|TRBJ2-1|14|NA|TRBD1
CASSQGDRNNEQFF
TGTGCCAGCAGCCAAGGGGACAGGAACAATGAGCAGTTCTTC
>TRBV7-9|TRBJ2-7|14|many|NA
CASSLSLEIYEQYF
TGTGCCAGCAGCTTATCACTAGAAATCTACGAGCAGTACTTC
>TRBV7-2|TRBJ2-4|16|NA|TRBD2
CASSLAIGTSEDIQYF
TGTGCCAGCAGCTTAGCGATTGGGACTAGCGAGGACATTCAGTACTTC
>TRBV6-5|TRBJ2-7|14|NA|NA
CASSPGTSSYEQYF
TGTGCCAGCAGCCCCGGGACATCCTCCTACGAGCAGTACTTC
>TRBV5-1|TRBJ2-7|14|NA|NA
CASKETFGTYEQYF
TGCGCCAGCAAAGAGACGTTCGGGACCTACGAGCAGTACTTC
>TRBV11-2|TRBJ2-1|18|NA|TRBD1
CASSSGTGAYDPYNEQFF
TGTGCCAGCAGTTCCGGGACAGGGGCGTATGACCCCTACAATGAGCAGTTCTTC
>TRBV3-1/TRBV3-2|TRBJ1-2|15|NA|NA
CASSHRTQGGHGYTF
TGTGCCAGCAGCCACAGGACCCAGGGAGGGCATGGCTACACCTTC
>TRBV7-6|TRBJ2-2|13|NA|NA
CASREQGNGELFF
TGTGCCAGCAGGGAACAGGGAAACGGGGAGCTGTTTTTT
>TRBV6-5|TRBJ2-2|13|NA|NA
CASSPQITGELFF
TGTGCCAGCAGCCCCCAAATTACCGGGGAGCTGTTTTTT
>TRBV5-4|TRBJ2-2|17|NA|NA
CASSSVGRGLNTGELFF
TGTGCCAGCAGCAGCGTGGGGCGAGGACTAAACACCGGGGAGCTGTTTTTT
>TRBV18|TRBJ2-1|17|NA|TRBD2
CASSPRMASGSYNEQFF
TGTGCCAGCTCACCACGAATGGCTAGCGGGTCGTACAATGAGCAGTTCTTC
>TRBV27|TRBJ1-1|18|NA|NA
CASRPREGGVLDDTEAFF
TGTGCCAGCAGGCCCCGGGAAGGGGGGGTCTTAGACGACACTGAAGCTTTCTTT
>TRBV7-9|TRBJ2-1|16|NA|TRBD2
CASSLYGLAGGNEQFF
TGTGCCAGCAGCTTATATGGGCTAGCGGGAGGAAATGAGCAGTTCTTC
>TRBV18|TRBJ1-2|15|NA|NA
CASSPPDSVGYGYTF
TGTGCCAGCTCACCACCGGACTCGGTGGGCTATGGCTACACCTTC
>TRBV28|TRBJ2-7|15|NA|NA
CASSLPRGGKDEQYF
TGTGCCAGCAGCCTTCCGCGAGGGGGTAAGGACGAGCAGTACTTC
>TRBV5-1|TRBJ2-1|15|NA|NA
CASSFMEGSYNEQFF
TGCGCCAGCAGCTTCATGGAGGGCTCCTACAATGAGCAGTTCTTC
>TRBV27|TRBJ1-2|14|NA|TRBD1
CASSQGQGTDGYTF
TGTGCCAGCAGTCAGGGACAGGGAACAGATGGCTACACCTTC
>TRBV29-1|TRBJ1-1|13|NA|TRBD1
CSVGQEAGTEAFF
TGCAGCGTAGGACAGGAGGCAGGCACTGAAGCTTTCTTT
>TRBV12-3/TRBV12-4|TRBJ1-2|13|NA|NA
CASRAGGTSGYTF
TGTGCCAGCAGGGCGGGGGGTACGTCTGGCTACACCTTC
>TRBV7-9|TRBJ1-1|13|NA|NA
CASSLTRGSEAFF
TGTGCCAGCAGCTTAACGCGGGGATCTGAAGCTTTCTTT
>TRBV11-2|TRBJ2-1|11|NA|NA
CASSPGAEQFF
TGTGCCAGCAGCCCCGGTGCTGAGCAGTTCTTC
>TRBV6-5|TRBJ2-2|13|NA|TRBD1
CASHRGSTGELFF
TGTGCCAGTCACAGGGGAAGCACCGGGGAGCTGTTTTTT
>TRBV28|TRBJ2-7|15|NA|TRBD1
CASSLRDRGLYEQYF
TGTGCCAGCAGCCTCCGGGACAGGGGGCTTTACGAGCAGTACTTC